The 24 T cell receptor beta chains below all came from one sample that was sequenced in a study of blood T cell repertoires in COVID-19. The protocol was immunoSEQ multiplex PCR, while the TCRdb copy is restricted to in-frame clones and leaves out a portion. The repertoire consists of a few hundred thousand clones, with 80% to 85% occurring once and the leading ten covering 5.1%. Input material: PBMCs or T cells enriched from blood (not recorded which). The origin of the receptors is a woman aged 50 to 60 who had recovered from COVID-19.

This chain uses TRBV7-2 with TRBJ1-1; no clear D gene. Germline CDR1 and CDR2: SGHTA and FQGNSA. The CDR3 has 12 residues. Deletions cut 1 base from V and 6 bases from J, with 6 bases between. For the CDR3, the DNA is TGTGCCAGCAGCTTAGGGTGGCCTGAAGCTTTCTTT. It is translated as CASSLGWPEAFF.

The chain carries TRBV27 and TRBJ1-2; D gene unclear. CDR1 MNHEY and CDR2 SMNVEV come from the germline V gene (reference sequence). There are 15 residues in the CDR3. The V end was cut by 3 bases, the J end by 5 bases, with 16 bases between. The CDR3 spells CASSFRQVGIYGYTF. In nucleotides, the CDR3 is TGTGCCAGCAGTTTTCGGCAGGTCGGGATTTATGGCTACACCTTC.

This rearrangement joins TRBV4-1 to TRBJ1-2, with D uncertain. The CDR3 totals 13 residues. Germline V gene data show CDR1 as MGHRA and CDR2 as YSYEKL. V shed 2 bases and J shed 2 bases, with 6 bases lying between them. The DNA for the CDR3 is TGCGCCAGCAGCCAAAGTCGGAACTATGGCTACACCTTC. It translates to CASSQSRNYGYTF.

This clone has only one observation. V and J are TRBV2 and TRBJ1-1; 7 bases line up with TRBD1. Unmatched junction bases numbered 9, after V lost 4 bases and J lost 4 bases. CDR1 is SNHLY, CDR2 FYNNEI, per germline. CDR3 size: 15 residues. The CDR3 DNA follows: TGTGCCAGCAGTGCAGGAAAGGGGGCCGGCACTGAAGCTTTCTTT. Amino acids: CASSAGKGAGTEAFF.

The V call is TRBV5-1, the J call TRBJ1-1, with a weak D call TRBD1 (6 bases). This CDR3 has 13 residues. Germline lookup yields CDR1 SGHRS and CDR2 YFSETQ. V lost 4 bases, J lost 5 bases, and 12 bases lay in between. In nucleotides, the CDR3 is TGCGCCAGCAGCACAGGGTCGGGTACTGAAGCTTTCTTT. This gives the protein CASSTGSGTEAFF.

The genes are TRBV7-2 and TRBJ1-5; D uncertain. The CDR3 length is 14 residues. V lost 1 base and J lost 6, with 10 bases in between. Germline V gene sequence: CDR1 SGHTA, CDR2 FQGNSA. CDR3 coding DNA: TGTGCCAGCAGCTTAGTTCGGACTGGTCAGCCCCAGCATTTT. Translated: CASSLVRTGQPQHF. Drawing the rest from reference TRBV7-2 and TRBJ1-5, the complete variable domain is GAGVSQSPSNKVTEKGKDVELRCDPISGHTALYWYRQSLGQGLEFLIYFQGNSAPDKSGLPSDRFSAERTGGSVSTLTIQRTQQEDSAVYLCASSLVRTGQPQHFGDGTRLSIL.

This chain links TRBV6-6 with TRBJ1-1, with D unclear. Germline-derived CDR1 and CDR2 are MNHNY and SVGAGI (reference sequence). The CDR3 length is 13 residues. The V end lost 6 bases, the J end lost 6 bases, and 14 bases lay between the germline ends. CDR3 amino acids: CASRNSWVPEAFF. CDR3 DNA: TGTGCCAGCAGGAACAGCTGGGTACCTGAAGCTTTCTTT.

This clone occurred a few times. This chain uses TRBV19 with TRBJ1-4; TRBD1 matches at 9 bases. The CDR3 contains 15 residues. Germline V gene lookup returns CDR1 LNHDA and CDR2 SQIVND (reference sequence). The V and J ends lost 8 bases and 8 bases, in that order; junction bases with no gene match: 12. The CDR3 reads CASFFLGQGGEKLFF. CDR3 nucleotides: TGTGCCAGTTTTTTTCTGGGACAGGGAGGAGAAAAACTGTTTTTT.

V is TRBV2 and J is TRBJ2-5, with D unresolved. The CDR3 runs to 10 residues. Germline CDR1 SNHLY, CDR2 FYNNEI. V lost 5 bases and J 4 bases, leaving 2 bases between the germline ends. CDR3 loop: CASSLETQYF. The CDR3 DNA reads TGTGCCAGCAGTCTAGAGACCCAGTACTTC.

V gene TRBV5-1 combines with J gene TRBJ2-3; 9 nucleotides agree with TRBD1. The CDR3 consists of 15 residues. Germline V gene data show CDR1 as SGHRS and CDR2 as YFSETQ. Germline trimming cut 3 bases from V and 3 bases from J; bases unmatched to any gene: 5. The CDR3, as DNA: TGCGCCAGCAGCTCCAGGACAGGGGCGACAGATACGCAGTATTTT. Translating it yields CASSSRTGATDTQYF.

This clone was seen just once. This chain joins TRBV5-8 and TRBJ2-7; D is possibly TRBD1 (5 bases). Germline assignment: CDR1 SGHTS and CDR2 YDEGEE. Trimming shortened V by 5 bases and J by 1 base, and 16 bases separated the two germline ends. The CDR3 length is 15 residues. The CDR3 nucleotides read TGTGCCAGCAGACTTTCATTGACAGCTTCCTACGAGCAGTACTTC. Translation: CASRLSLTASYEQYF.

This sequence joins TRBV6-1 and TRBJ1-5, with no clear D. CDR1 MNHNS and CDR2 SASEGT come from the germline V gene. With 1 base removed from V and 5 bases from J, the gap between germline ends came to 12 bases. CDR3 length: 15 amino acids. CDR3 amino acids: CASSEDNSYHQPQHF. DNA of the CDR3: TGTGCCAGCAGTGAAGATAACAGCTATCATCAGCCCCAGCATTTT.

This chain links TRBV10-3 with TRBJ1-2, with 7 bases identical to TRBD1. Germline values: CDR1 ENHRY, CDR2 SYGVKD. The length of the CDR3 is 14 residues. J was trimmed by 2 bases and V by 4 bases; bases with no gene match: 4. The DNA for the CDR3 is TGTGCCATCAGTGCAGGGGGACAGAACTATGGCTACACCTTC. Its protein product is CAISAGGQNYGYTF.

The chain uses TRBV3-1 (or the pseudogene TRBV3-2) and TRBJ2-7, with 11 bases that match TRBD1. The CDR3 sequence is 14 residues long. Trimming at V came to 5 bases and at J to 6 bases, leaving 6 bases not matched to a gene. Germline CDR1 LGHDT, CDR2 YNNKEL (reference sequence). Written as DNA, the CDR3 is TGTGCCAGCAGCACCTGGACAGGGGGCGGCGAGCAGTACTTC. Translating gives CASSTWTGGGEQYF.

The chain has TRBV5-6 and TRBJ1-2; D may be TRBD1 (5 bases). Germline V CDR1 and CDR2: SGHDT, YYEEEE. The CDR3 length is 14 residues. Deletions cut 4 bases from V and 4 bases from J, with 14 bases between. The CDR3 nucleotides read TGTGCCAGCAGCCAACTGGACATTCCCTATGGCTACACCTTC. Translation: CASSQLDIPYGYTF. Full variable domain (missing parts from reference TRBV5-6 and TRBJ1-2): DAGVTQSPTHLIKTRGQQVTLRCSPKSGHDTVSWYQQALGQGPQFIFQYYEEEERQRGNFPDRFSGHQFPNYSSELNVNALLLGDSALYLCASSQLDIPYGYTFGSGTRLTVV.

This clone was seen a single time. The V and J genes are TRBV6-5 and TRBJ1-1; TRBD1 agrees at 9 bases. Trimming cost V 6 bases and J 3 bases; bases outside gene matches: 8. Germline V gene sequence: CDR1 MNHEY, CDR2 SVGAGI. The CDR3 runs 15 residues. The CDR3 loop is CASRSKGQGYTEAFF. DNA for the CDR3: TGTGCCAGCAGGAGCAAGGGACAGGGTTACACTGAAGCTTTCTTT.

The genes are TRBV10-3 and TRBJ1-1, with D tentatively TRBD1 (6 bases). Looked up from germline, CDR1 is ENHRY and CDR2 is SYGVKD. The V gene lost 2 bases and the J gene lost 5 bases, with 12 bases spanning the gap. The CDR3 covers 14 residues. The CDR3 sequence: CAISEGRGGTEAFF. As DNA, the CDR3 is TGTGCCATCAGTGAGGGAAGGGGGGGAACTGAAGCTTTCTTT.

This rearrangement joins TRBV29-1 to TRBJ1-1, with D perhaps TRBD1 (5 bases). Between the trimmed V and J ends, which lost 6 bases and 6 bases, there was a span of 20 bases. This CDR3 contains 14 residues. Per the germline V gene, CDR1 is SQVTM and CDR2 is ANQGSEA. The CDR3 nucleotides are TGCAGCGTGTCCAGGGCAGTTGGTTCCCCTGAAGCTTTCTTT. Amino acids: CSVSRAVGSPEAFF.

The rearrangement links TRBV18 to TRBJ2-5; 7 nucleotides match TRBD1. Germline loops: CDR1 KGHSH, CDR2 LQKENI. Trimming removed 0 bases from V and 10 bases from J; junction bases left unmatched: 8. The CDR3 loop spans 14 amino acids. This chain's CDR3 is CASSPPRNRDSQYF. The CDR3 nucleotides are TGTGCCAGCTCACCACCTCGTAACCGGGACAGCCAGTACTTC.

V is TRBV5-1 and J is TRBJ1-1; D ambiguous. In germline, CDR1 is SGHRS, CDR2 YFSETQ. CDR3 length: 15 residues. With 1 base removed from V and 5 bases from J, the gap between germline ends came to 15 bases. CDR3 nucleotide sequence: TGCGCCAGCAGCTTGCAGAGGCTCTCGGGAACTGAAGCTTTCTTT. It translates to CASSLQRLSGTEAFF.

This chain links TRBV15 with TRBJ1-1; 7 bases match TRBD1. The trim removed 5 bases at V and 10 bases at J, leaving 13 bases unmatched. The length of the CDR3 is 14 residues. The germline gives CDR1 LNHNV, CDR2 YYDKDF (reference sequence). CDR3 in DNA: TGTGCCACCAGCCCCGGGACAGACAGAGGAGTAGCTTTCTTT. It codes for CATSPGTDRGVAFF.

V is TRBV15 and J is TRBJ2-5; no firm D call. The CDR3 contains 13 residues. CDR1 and CDR2 from the germline V gene are LNHNV and YYDKDF (reference sequence). Trimming took off 0 bases at V and 3 bases at J, with 5 bases between the two ends. CDR3 DNA sequence: TGTGCCACCAGCAGAGACACAGAAGAGACCCAGTACTTC. It specifies CATSRDTEETQYF.

The rearrangement joins TRBV5-6 to TRBJ1-1; D is possibly TRBD1 (5 bases). The V gene's germline CDR1 is SGHDT and CDR2 YYEEEE. Trimming cost V 5 bases and J 2 bases, with 10 bases left between them. This CDR3 is built from 13 residues. The CDR3 DNA is TGTGCCAGCAGTAGACAGATTAACACTGAAGCTTTCTTT. This encodes CASSRQINTEAFF.

The rearrangement links TRBV3-1 (or the pseudogene TRBV3-2) to TRBJ1-2; 7 bases map to TRBD1. CDR3 length: 13 amino acids. After removal of 3 bases from V and 4 bases from J, the junction contained 2 bases not matched to a gene. Germline V gene lookup returns CDR1 LGHDT and CDR2 YNNKEL (reference sequence). CDR3 sequence (DNA): TGTGCCAGCAGCCAGGACAGGCCCTATGGCTACACCTTC. As protein: CASSQDRPYGYTF.